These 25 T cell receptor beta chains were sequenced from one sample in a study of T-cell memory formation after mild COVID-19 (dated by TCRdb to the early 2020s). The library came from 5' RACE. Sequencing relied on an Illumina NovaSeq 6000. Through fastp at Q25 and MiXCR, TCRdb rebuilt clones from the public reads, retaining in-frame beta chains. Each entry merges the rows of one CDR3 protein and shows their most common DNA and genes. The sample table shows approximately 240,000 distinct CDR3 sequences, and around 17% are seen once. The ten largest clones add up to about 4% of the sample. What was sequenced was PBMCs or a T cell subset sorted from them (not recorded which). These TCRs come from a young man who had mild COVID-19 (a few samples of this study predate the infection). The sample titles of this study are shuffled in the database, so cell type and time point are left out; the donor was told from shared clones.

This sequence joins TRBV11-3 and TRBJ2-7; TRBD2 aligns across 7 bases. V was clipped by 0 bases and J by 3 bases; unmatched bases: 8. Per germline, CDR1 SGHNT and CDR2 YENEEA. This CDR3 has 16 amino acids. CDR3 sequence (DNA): TGTGCCAGCAGCTTAGATCCGCAGCGGGGAGTCTACGAGCAGTACTTC. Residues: CASSLDPQRGVYEQYF. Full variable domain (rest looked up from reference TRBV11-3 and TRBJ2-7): EAGVVQSPRYKIIEKKQPVAFWCNPISGHNTLYWYLQNLGQGPELLIRYENEEAVDDSQLPKDRFSAERLKGVDSTLKIQPAELGDSAVYLCASSLDPQRGVYEQYFGPGTRLTVT.

For the CDR3, the DNA is TGTGCCAGCAGCTCAGGACTAGGAAGGAGGAATGAGCAGTTCTTC. Translation gives CASSSGLGRRNEQFF. The chain is built from TRBV7-9 and TRBJ2-1, with 7 bases that match TRBD2. Germline-derived CDR1 and CDR2 are SEHNR and FQNEAQ (reference sequence). Germline trimming cut 4 bases from V and 7 bases from J; bases unmatched to any gene: 10. The CDR3 sequence is 15 residues long. Complete variable domain (other parts from reference TRBV7-9 and TRBJ2-1): DTGVSQNPRHKITKRGQNVTFRCDPISEHNRLYWYRQTLGQGPEFLTYFQNEAQLEKSRLLSDRFSAERPKGSFSTLEIQRTEQGDSAMYLCASSSGLGRRNEQFFGPGTRLTVL.

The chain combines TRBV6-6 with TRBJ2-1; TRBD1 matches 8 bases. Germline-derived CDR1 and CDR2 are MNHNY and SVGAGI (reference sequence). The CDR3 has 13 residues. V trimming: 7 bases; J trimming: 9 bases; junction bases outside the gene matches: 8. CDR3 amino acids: CASNEDRVSEQFF. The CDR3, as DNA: TGTGCCAGCAACGAGGACAGGGTCAGTGAGCAGTTCTTC.

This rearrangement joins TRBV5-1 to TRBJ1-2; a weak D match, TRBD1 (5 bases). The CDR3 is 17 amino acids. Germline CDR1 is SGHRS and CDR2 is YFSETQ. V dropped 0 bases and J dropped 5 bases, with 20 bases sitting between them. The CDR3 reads CASSLALRQRTGYGYTF. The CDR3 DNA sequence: TGCGCCAGCAGCTTGGCTCTTCGACAGAGGACCGGGTATGGCTACACCTTC.

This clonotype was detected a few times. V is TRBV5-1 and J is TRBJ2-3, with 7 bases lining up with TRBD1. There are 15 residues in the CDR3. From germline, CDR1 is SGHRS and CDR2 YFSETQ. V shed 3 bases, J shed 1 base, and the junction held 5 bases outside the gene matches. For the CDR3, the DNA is TGCGCCAGCAGCTCGGGGACAGTAGGCACAGATACGCAGTATTTT. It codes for CASSSGTVGTDTQYF.

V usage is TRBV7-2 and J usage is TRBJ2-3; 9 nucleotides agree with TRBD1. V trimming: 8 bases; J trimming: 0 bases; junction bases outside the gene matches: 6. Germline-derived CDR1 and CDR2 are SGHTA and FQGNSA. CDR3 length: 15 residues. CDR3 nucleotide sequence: TGTGCCAGCCGTTGGACAGGGGCTAGCACAGATACGCAGTATTTT. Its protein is CASRWTGASTDTQYF.

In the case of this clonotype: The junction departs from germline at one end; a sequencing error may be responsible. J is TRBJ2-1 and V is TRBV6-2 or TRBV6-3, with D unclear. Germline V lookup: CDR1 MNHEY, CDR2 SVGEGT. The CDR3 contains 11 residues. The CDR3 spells CASSLYSEQFF. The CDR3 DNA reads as TGTGCCAGCAGTCTATACAGTGAGCAGTTCTTC.

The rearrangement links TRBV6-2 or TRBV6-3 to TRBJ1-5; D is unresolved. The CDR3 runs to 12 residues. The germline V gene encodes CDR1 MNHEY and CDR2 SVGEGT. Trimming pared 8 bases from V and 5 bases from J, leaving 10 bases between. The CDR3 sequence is CASAPDYQPQHF. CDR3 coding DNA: TGTGCCAGCGCACCCGATTATCAGCCCCAGCATTTT.

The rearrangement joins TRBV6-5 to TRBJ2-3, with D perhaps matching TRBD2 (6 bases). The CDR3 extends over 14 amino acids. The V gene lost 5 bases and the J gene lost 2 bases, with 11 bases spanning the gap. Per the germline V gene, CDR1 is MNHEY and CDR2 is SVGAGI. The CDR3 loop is CASSRDSHTDTQYF. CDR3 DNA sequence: TGTGCCAGCAGTCGGGACTCCCACACAGATACGCAGTATTTT.

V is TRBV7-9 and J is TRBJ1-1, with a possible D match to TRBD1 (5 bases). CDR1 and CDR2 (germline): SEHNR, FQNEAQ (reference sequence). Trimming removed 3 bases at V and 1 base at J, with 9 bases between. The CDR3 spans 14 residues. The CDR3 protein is CASSFNQGNTEAFF. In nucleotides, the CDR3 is TGTGCCAGCAGCTTTAATCAGGGGAACACTGAAGCTTTCTTT.

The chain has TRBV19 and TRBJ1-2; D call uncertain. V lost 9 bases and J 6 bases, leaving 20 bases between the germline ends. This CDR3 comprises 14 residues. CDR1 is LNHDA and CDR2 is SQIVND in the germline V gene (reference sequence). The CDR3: CASRDPPGGDGYTF. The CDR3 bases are TGTGCCAGCCGAGATCCGCCGGGCGGGGATGGCTACACCTTC.

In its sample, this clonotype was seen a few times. CDR3: CASSYTGGRYEQYV. DNA of the CDR3: TGTGCCAGCAGTTACACAGGGGGCAGGTACGAGCAGTACGTC. The chain employs TRBV6-2 or TRBV6-3 and TRBJ2-7; 9 bases are a match to TRBD1. V gave up 2 bases and J gave up 4 bases; unmatched junction bases: 3. CDR1 is MNHEY, CDR2 SVGEGT, per germline. The CDR3 totals 14 residues.

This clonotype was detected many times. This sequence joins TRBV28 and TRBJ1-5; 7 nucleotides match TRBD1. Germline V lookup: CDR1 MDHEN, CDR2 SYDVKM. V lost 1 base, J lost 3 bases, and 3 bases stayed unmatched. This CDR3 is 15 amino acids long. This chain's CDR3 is CASSLSTGANQPQHF. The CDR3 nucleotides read TGTGCCAGCAGTTTATCTACAGGGGCCAATCAGCCCCAGCATTTT.

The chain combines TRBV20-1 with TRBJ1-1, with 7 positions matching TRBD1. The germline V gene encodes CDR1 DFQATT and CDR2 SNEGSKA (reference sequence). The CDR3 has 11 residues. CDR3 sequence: CAGQENTEAFF. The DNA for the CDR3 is TGCGCCGGACAGGAGAACACTGAAGCTTTCTTT.

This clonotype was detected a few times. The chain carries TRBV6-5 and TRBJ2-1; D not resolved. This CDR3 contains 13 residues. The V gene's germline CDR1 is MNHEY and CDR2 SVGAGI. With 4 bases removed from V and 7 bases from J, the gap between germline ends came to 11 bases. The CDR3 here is CASSSRRSNEQFF. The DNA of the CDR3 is TGTGCCAGCAGTTCACGACGATCGAATGAGCAGTTCTTC.

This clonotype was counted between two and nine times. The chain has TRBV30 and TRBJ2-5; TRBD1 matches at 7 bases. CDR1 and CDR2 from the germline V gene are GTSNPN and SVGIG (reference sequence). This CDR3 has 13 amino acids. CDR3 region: CAWDSIFQETQYF. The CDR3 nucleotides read TGTGCATGGGACAGCATCTTCCAAGAGACCCAGTACTTC.

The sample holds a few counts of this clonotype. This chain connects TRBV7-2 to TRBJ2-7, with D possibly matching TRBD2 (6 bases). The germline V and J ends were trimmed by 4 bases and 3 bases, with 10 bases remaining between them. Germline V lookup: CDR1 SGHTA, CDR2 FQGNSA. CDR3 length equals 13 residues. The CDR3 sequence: CASSSLGGYEQYF. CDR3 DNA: TGTGCCAGCAGCTCCCTGGGGGGCTACGAGCAGTACTTC.

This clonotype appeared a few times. This chain's CDR3 is CSATWPGGPADTQYF. The CDR3 nucleotides are TGCAGTGCTACTTGGCCGGGGGGACCCGCAGATACGCAGTATTTT. The chain combines TRBV20-1 with TRBJ2-3, with TRBD2 matching 7 bases. Unmatched junction bases numbered 11, after V lost 4 bases and J lost 4 bases. The V gene's germline CDR1 is DFQATT and CDR2 SNEGSKA (reference sequence). The length of the CDR3 is 15 residues.

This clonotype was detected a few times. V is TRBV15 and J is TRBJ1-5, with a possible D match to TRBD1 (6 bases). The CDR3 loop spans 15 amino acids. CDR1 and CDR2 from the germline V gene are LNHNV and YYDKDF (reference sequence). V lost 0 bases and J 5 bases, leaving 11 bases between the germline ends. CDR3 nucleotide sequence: TGTGCCACCAGCAGAGATTGGGACAATTATCAGCCCCAGCATTTT. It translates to CATSRDWDNYQPQHF.

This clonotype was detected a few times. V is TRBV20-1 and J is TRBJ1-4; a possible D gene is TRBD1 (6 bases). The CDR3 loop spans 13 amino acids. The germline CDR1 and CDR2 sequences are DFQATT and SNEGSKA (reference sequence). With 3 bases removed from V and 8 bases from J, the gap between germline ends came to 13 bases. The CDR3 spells CSASGRGGEKLFF. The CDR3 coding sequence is TGCAGTGCTAGCGGCAGGGGCGGCGAAAAACTGTTTTTT.

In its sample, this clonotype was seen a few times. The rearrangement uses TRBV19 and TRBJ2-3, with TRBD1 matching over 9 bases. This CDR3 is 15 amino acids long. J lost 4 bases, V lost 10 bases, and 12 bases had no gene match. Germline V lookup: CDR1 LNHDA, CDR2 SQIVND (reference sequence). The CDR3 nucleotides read TGTGCCACACAAGCGGGGACAGGGTTCCCAGATACGCAGTATTTT. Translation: CATQAGTGFPDTQYF.

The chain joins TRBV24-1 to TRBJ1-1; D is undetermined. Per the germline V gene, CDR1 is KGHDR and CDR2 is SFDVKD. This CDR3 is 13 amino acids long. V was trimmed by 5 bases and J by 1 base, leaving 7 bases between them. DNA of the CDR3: TGTGCCACCAGTGTGGGGTCGAACACTGAAGCTTTCTTT. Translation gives CATSVGSNTEAFF.

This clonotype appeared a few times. This CDR3 is CASSGLAGFSTDTQYF. In DNA, the CDR3 is TGTGCCAGCAGTGGACTAGCGGGGTTTAGCACAGATACGCAGTATTTT. This chain joins TRBV25-1 and TRBJ2-3; 11 positions agree with TRBD2. Losses at the gene ends were 4 bases for V and 0 bases for J; bases not matched to a gene: 3. The germline V gene has CDR1 MGHDK and CDR2 SYGVNS. The CDR3 is 16 residues long.

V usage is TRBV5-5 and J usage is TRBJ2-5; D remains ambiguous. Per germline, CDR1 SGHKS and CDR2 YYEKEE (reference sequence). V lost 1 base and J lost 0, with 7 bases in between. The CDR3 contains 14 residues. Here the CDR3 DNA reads TGTGCCAGCAGCTTGCGCTCGTACCAAGAGACCCAGTACTTC. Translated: CASSLRSYQETQYF.

CDR3 amino acids: CSARAAGRFGNTIYF. For the CDR3, the DNA is TGCAGTGCTAGGGCGGCCGGGCGGTTTGGAAACACCATATATTTT. The chain links TRBV20-1 to TRBJ1-3; D is unclear. This CDR3 is 15 amino acids long. In germline, CDR1 is DFQATT, CDR2 SNEGSKA (reference sequence). V was cut by 3 bases and J by 3 bases, with 15 bases left in between.